This T cell receptor (beta chain) was recorded in a study of OX40 agonist ivuxolimab in advanced cancers. At the level of the study: Six ivuxolimab dose levels, 0.01 to 10 mg/kg, were given intravenously every 2 weeks. Aged roughly 23 to 80 with a mean of approximately 60 years, they were about 83% male. General study results and limits: At 0.1 to 3.0 mg/kg, CD4+ and CD8+ blood T cells expanded clonally by week 6.

This CDR3 has 13 amino acids. Germline V gives CDR1 SGHTA, CDR2 FQGTGA. V lost 6 bases, J lost 1 base, and 9 bases lay in between. Blood samples were obtained at baseline, cycle 4 day 1, and cycle 7 day 1. This clone has just one count. Its matching antigen is unknown. This table comes from immunoSEQ multiplex PCR, and its TCRdb copy is limited to in-frame clones, with some not included. In the table there are fewer than 40,000 clones, around two thirds of which are singletons. The chain employs TRBV7-3 and TRBJ1-1; D perhaps matches TRBD1 (5 bases). The source of this sequence is an adult with an advanced solid tumor such as melanoma, head and neck, liver or kidney cancer. The source was CD4+ or CD8+ T cells sorted from blood, collected in a trial of the OX40 agonist ivuxolimab. In nucleotides, the CDR3 is TGTGCCAGCAGATTACAGGAGAACACTGAAGCTTTCTTT. Residues: CASRLQENTEAFF.